Below are 5 T cell receptor beta chains sequenced from a single sample in a study of cytomegalovirus exposure and HLA in healthy donors. The PCR had 60 Vbeta and 13 Jbeta primers. The table came from immunoSEQ multiplex PCR; TCRdb's copy has only in-frame clones and leaves some out. The repertoire holds about 190,000 clones, with roughly 74% as singletons. The sequenced sample consisted of PBMCs. Source of these receptors: a woman in her twenties or thirties in good health and CMV-seropositive.

J is TRBJ1-2 and V is TRBV18; unclear D gene. V was pared by 3 bases and J by 8 bases, with 13 bases between. The CDR3 runs 13 residues. Germline assignment: CDR1 KGHSH and CDR2 LQKENI. The CDR3: CASSPGRGEGYTF. The CDR3 DNA follows: TGTGCCAGCTCACCCGGACGGGGAGAGGGCTACACCTTC.

As DNA, the CDR3 is TGTGCCAGCAGTTTCACCGGGACAGTTGCTGGAAACACCATATATTTT. It translates to CASSFTGTVAGNTIYF. The chain is built from TRBV6-5 and TRBJ1-3, with TRBD1 identical over 7 bases. From germline, CDR1 is MNHEY and CDR2 SVGAGI. The CDR3 has 16 amino acids. With 4 bases clipped from V and 2 bases from J, the junction kept 8 bases outside the gene matches.

J is TRBJ2-1 and V is TRBV5-4; 9 nucleotides match TRBD1. The CDR3 spans 14 residues. V lost 5 bases and J lost 6; bases outside the gene matches: 6. Germline V gene lookup returns CDR1 SGHNT and CDR2 YYREEE (reference sequence). CDR3 amino acids: CASRGTGRFNEQFF. In DNA, the CDR3 is TGTGCCAGCAGAGGGACAGGGAGGTTCAATGAGCAGTTCTTC.

As DNA, the CDR3 is TGCGCCAGCAGCTTGGGGACAAGGGCCACTGAAGCTTTCTTT. Protein product: CASSLGTRATEAFF. The genes are TRBV5-1 and TRBJ1-1, with D possibly being TRBD1 (5 bases). The ends were cut back, 0 bases at V and 4 bases at J, with 10 bases in the middle. This CDR3 spans 14 amino acids. Germline V CDR1 and CDR2: SGHRS, YFSETQ.

This sequence joins TRBV7-3 and TRBJ2-4; D gene uncertain. The CDR3 is made up of 15 amino acids. Trimming shortened V by 2 bases and J by 0 bases, and 8 bases separated the two germline ends. The germline CDR1 and CDR2 sequences are SGHTA and FQGTGA. The DNA for the CDR3 is TGTGCCAGCAGCTTAGACTTGGCAGCCAAAAACATTCAGTACTTC. Translated: CASSLDLAAKNIQYF.